What follows is one T cell receptor (beta chain) and its context. PCR amplification relied on 60 Vbeta primers (plus 13 Jbeta primers). Sequencing was performed with immunoSEQ multiplex PCR; in TCRdb, only in-frame clones are kept and a portion is missing. The sample has under 200,000 clones, around 75% seen once; the top ten hold 1.5% to 2%. The trim removed 6 bases at V and 5 bases at J, leaving 11 bases unmatched. CDR1 MNHEY and CDR2 SMNVEV come from the germline V gene (reference sequence). This CDR3 spans 15 amino acids. This specimen comes from a study of cytomegalovirus exposure and HLA in healthy donors. Study-level background: Findings of an earlier analysis included roughly 120 million unique TCR beta sequences from roughly 200 million T cells.

The sequencing sample was made of PBMCs. The chain couples TRBV27 to TRBJ1-1; TRBD1 agrees at 8 bases. The source of this sequence is a woman aged 25-40 years in good health and CMV-seronegative. In DNA, the CDR3 is TGTGCCAGCAGCTTGGAGGCTCGGACAGGGACTGAAGCTTTCTTT. Its protein is CASSLEARTGTEAFF.